This T cell receptor (beta chain) originates from a study of CD8+ T cells in alopecia areata. Germline V lookup: CDR1 KGHSH, CDR2 LQKENI. CDR3 length equals 15 residues. Trimming at V came to 5 bases and at J to 1 base, leaving 5 bases not matched to a gene. The study, taken as a whole, reports: Relative to mice, TCR sharing across patients was less clear, a difference possibly HLA-related.

Points on this clone: Its target is unknown.

After isolation, RNA underwent reverse transcription to generate cDNA as the sequencing template. The table came from immunoSEQ multiplex PCR; TCRdb's copy has only in-frame clones and leaves some out. Among some 110,000 clones listed, less than 45% were seen once. The chain couples TRBV18 to TRBJ2-1, with 7 nucleotides matching TRBD1. The sequenced material came from CD4+ T cells sorted from blood. This TCR was sampled from a human donor with alopecia areata. CDR3 bases: TGTGCCAGCTCATCCCGGACAGGTTCCTACAATGAGCAGTTCTTC. Translation: CASSSRTGSYNEQFF.